Presented here are 17 T cell receptor beta chains from one specimen sequenced in a study of CD8+ T cells in alopecia areata. cDNA serving as the sequencing template came from extracted, reverse transcribed RNA. Sequencing used immunoSEQ multiplex PCR; TCRdb keeps in-frame clones, though not all of them. The sample contains about 150,000 clones, around 47% of which appear only once. Sequenced input: CD4+ T cells sorted from blood. The origin of the receptors is a human donor with alopecia areata.

The chain has TRBV13 and TRBJ2-5, with a weak D call TRBD2 (6 bases). V dropped 6 bases and J dropped 1 base, with 18 bases sitting between them. Germline V gives CDR1 PRHDT, CDR2 FYEKMQ (reference sequence). The CDR3 spans 16 residues. The DNA of the CDR3 is TGTGCCAGCAGTTACGGAGGGCTCTTTTCCCAAGAGACCCAGTACTTC. It translates to CASSYGGLFSQETQYF. Complete variable domain (other parts from reference TRBV13 and TRBJ2-5): AAGVIQSPRHLIKEKRETATLKCYPIPRHDTVYWYQQGPGQDPQFLISFYEKMQSDKGSIPDRFSAQQFSDYHSELNMSSLELGDSALYFCASSYGGLFSQETQYFGPGTRLLVL.

The chain combines TRBV29-1 with TRBJ2-1, with 15 nucleotides matching TRBD2. CDR3 length equals 16 residues. Germline loops: CDR1 SQVTM, CDR2 ANQGSEA. The V segment lost 8 bases and the J segment 2 bases; nucleotides outside the gene matches: 7. The CDR3 protein is CSLRTSGRGTYNEQFF. The CDR3 DNA reads TGCAGCTTACGGACTAGCGGGAGGGGAACCTACAATGAGCAGTTCTTC.

Only a few counts were recorded for this clone. The chain uses TRBV6-5 and TRBJ2-1; perhaps TRBD2 as D (5 bases). The V gene lost 5 bases and the J gene lost 4 bases, with 9 bases spanning the gap. The CDR3 has 13 residues. The germline CDR1 and CDR2 sequences are MNHEY and SVGAGI. The DNA for the CDR3 is TGTGCCAGCAGTACGGACTTGTACAATGAGCAGTTCTTC. Its protein is CASSTDLYNEQFF.

The chain is built from TRBV4-1 and TRBJ2-1; D is uncertain. This CDR3 has 13 residues. Trimming removed 1 base from V and 5 bases from J, with 6 bases in between. The germline V gene has CDR1 MGHRA and CDR2 YSYEKL. The CDR3 bases are TGCGCCAGCAGCCAAGCAGTCCACAATGAGCAGTTCTTC. Encoded protein: CASSQAVHNEQFF.

This chain connects TRBV9 to TRBJ2-3; D unclear. Deletions cut 4 bases from V and 3 bases from J, with 15 bases between. CDR3 length: 15 residues. Germline assignment: CDR1 SGDLS and CDR2 YYNGEE. The CDR3 spells CASSLFVMETDTQYF. CDR3 sequence (DNA): TGTGCCAGCAGCTTATTTGTCATGGAGACAGATACGCAGTATTTT.

This chain joins TRBV5-1 and TRBJ2-7; 10 bases line up with TRBD1. The CDR3 is made up of 16 amino acids. Looked up from germline, CDR1 is SGHRS and CDR2 is YFSETQ. The junction had 7 bases not matched to a gene; V was cut back by 3 bases and J by 1 base. This CDR3 is CASSSGTGDKSYEQYF. Here the CDR3 DNA reads TGCGCCAGCAGCTCCGGGACAGGGGATAAATCCTACGAGCAGTACTTC.

This chain links TRBV29-1 with TRBJ1-5; 8 nucleotides agree with TRBD1. Germline V gene lookup returns CDR1 SQVTM and CDR2 ANQGSEA. This CDR3 comprises 14 residues. Germline trimming cut 4 bases from V and 4 bases from J; bases unmatched to any gene: 6. The chain's CDR3 is CSVAETGVNQPQHF. The CDR3 DNA reads TGCAGCGTTGCCGAGACAGGGGTGAATCAGCCCCAGCATTTT.

The chain uses TRBV29-1 and TRBJ2-1, with 13 positions matching TRBD2. With 1 base clipped from V and 8 bases from J, the junction kept 2 bases outside the gene matches. The CDR3 has 14 residues. Germline-derived CDR1 and CDR2 are SQVTM and ANQGSEA. Here the CDR3 reads CSVEGGLAGDEQFF. CDR3 nucleotides: TGCAGCGTTGAAGGCGGACTAGCGGGAGATGAGCAGTTCTTC.

The chain joins TRBV7-9 to TRBJ2-1; no firm D call. The CDR3 sequence is 16 residues long. CDR1 and CDR2 (germline): SEHNR, FQNEAQ (reference sequence). Trimming took off 2 bases at V and 0 bases at J, with 11 bases between the two ends. Written as DNA, the CDR3 is TGTGCCAGCAGCTTATTTCCCCCAAGCTCCTACAATGAGCAGTTCTTC. Protein: CASSLFPPSSYNEQFF. Full variable domain (outside the CDR3, taken from reference TRBV7-9 and TRBJ2-1): DTGVSQNPRHKITKRGQNVTFRCDPISEHNRLYWYRQTLGQGPEFLTYFQNEAQLEKSRLLSDRFSAERPKGSFSTLEIQRTEQGDSAMYLCASSLFPPSSYNEQFFGPGTRLTVL.

This clone turned up a few times. This chain links TRBV7-8 with TRBJ2-7, with D possibly TRBD2 on 6 matching bases. This CDR3 has 14 residues. Germline assignment: CDR1 SGHVS and CDR2 FQNEAQ. Trimming took 2 bases from V and 7 from J, leaving 15 bases between them. The CDR3 loop reads CASSLPGTRREQYF. The CDR3 DNA sequence: TGTGCCAGCAGCTTACCAGGGACTCGCAGAGAGCAGTACTTC. Together with reference TRBV7-8 and TRBJ2-7, the CDR3 gives the full variable domain: GAGVSQSPRYKVAKRGQDVALRCDPISGHVSLFWYQQALGQGPEFLTYFQNEAQLDKSGLPSDRFFAERPEGSVSTLKIQRTQQEDSAVYLCASSLPGTRREQYFGPGTRLTVT.

This clone showed up just once. The V and J genes are TRBV29-1 and TRBJ2-1, with D perhaps TRBD1 or TRBD2 (5 bases each). Trimming left V 7 bases short and J 11 bases short, with 30 bases between. This CDR3 has 16 amino acids. Germline assignment: CDR1 SQVTM and CDR2 ANQGSEA. CDR3 nucleotide sequence: TGCAGCGAGAGCCTCCTAGAGGGATTTTTCGGGACCAAGCAGTTCTTC. Translated: CSESLLEGFFGTKQFF.

This clone has more than one count but fewer than ten. The gene calls are TRBV6-4 and TRBJ2-1, with 8 bases that match TRBD2. V was pared by 2 bases and J by 12 bases, with 9 bases of the junction left unmatched. Germline CDR1 MRHNA, CDR2 SNTAGT. The CDR3 spans 14 residues. CDR3 sequence reads: CASSDQAGAERQFF. CDR3 in DNA: TGTGCCAGCAGTGACCAAGCGGGAGCGGAAAGGCAGTTCTTC.

V is TRBV5-1 and J is TRBJ2-1, with a possible D match to TRBD2 (5 bases). Trimming removed 4 bases at V and 6 bases at J, with 14 bases between. The CDR3 totals 14 residues. CDR1 is SGHRS and CDR2 is YFSETQ in the germline V gene. CDR3 amino acids: CASSHILEGNEQFF. CDR3 coding DNA: TGCGCCAGCAGCCATATATTAGAGGGCAATGAGCAGTTCTTC.

This clone has a single count. V is TRBV30 and J is TRBJ1-2, with D uncertain. Germline V gene data show CDR1 as GTSNPN and CDR2 as SVGIG (reference sequence). The CDR3 has 9 residues. V dropped 5 bases and J dropped 6 bases, with 4 bases sitting between them. CDR3 bases: TGTGCCTGGGGAGATGGCTACACCTTC. This sequence encodes CAWGDGYTF.

This clone was observed a few times. The V gene is TRBV9, the J gene TRBJ2-6; D not resolved. CDR1 is SGDLS, CDR2 YYNGEE, per germline. The CDR3 is 15 residues long. The V end was cut by 5 bases, the J end by 0 bases, with 9 bases between. The CDR3 is CASSSLHSGANVLTF. CDR3 coding DNA: TGTGCCAGCAGTTCACTTCACTCTGGGGCCAACGTCCTGACTTTC.

The rearrangement joins TRBV29-1 to TRBJ2-7; D is undetermined. The CDR3 totals 10 residues. Trimming shortened V by 4 bases and J by 6 bases, and 7 bases separated the two germline ends. CDR1 is SQVTM and CDR2 is ANQGSEA in the germline V gene. DNA of the CDR3: TGCAGCGTTGCCAGTGGCGAGCAGTACTTC. Amino acid sequence: CSVASGEQYF.

V usage is TRBV29-1 and J usage is TRBJ2-7; no clear D. The germline gives CDR1 SQVTM, CDR2 ANQGSEA. The CDR3 is 13 amino acids. V lost 0 bases, J lost 4 bases, and 10 bases lay in between. CDR3 bases: TGCAGCGTTGAAGATCGGTCGGGTTACGAGCAGTACTTC. This sequence encodes CSVEDRSGYEQYF.